The 27 T cell receptor beta chains below come from one sample, sequenced in a study of T cell repertoires in cytomegalovirus infection. These receptors are not linked to any known antigen. Via MiXCR, TCRdb re-called the reads, giving one row per CDR3 protein. The sample holds roughly 200,000 distinct CDR3 sequences, around two fifths seen once. The specimen comprised CD8+ T cells from cultured PBMCs, sampled from culture after CMV antigen stimulation. The receptors were sampled from a human donor in good health (CMV status not recorded). Some clones in this sample may be carry-over from other donors' samples.

The chain employs TRBV7-4 and TRBJ1-3; D is uncertain. V was clipped by 2 bases and J by 7 bases, with 15 bases between them. Germline V gene sequence: CDR1 SGHVT, CDR2 SQSDAQ. CDR3 length equals 15 residues. Here the CDR3 DNA reads TGTGCCAGCAGCTTAAACAGTCCTAGAAGTAACACCATATATTTT. Its translation is CASSLNSPRSNTIYF.

This clonotype was recorded a few times. The genes are TRBV19 and TRBJ2-3; D gene uncertain. The germline CDR1 and CDR2 sequences are LNHDA and SQIVND (reference sequence). V lost 3 bases, J lost 2 bases, and 0 bases lay in between. The CDR3 spans 11 residues. The CDR3 DNA reads TGTGCCAGTAGTATCACAGATACGCAGTATTTT. Its translation is CASSITDTQYF.

This chain uses TRBV11-2 with TRBJ1-6; no clear D. The CDR3 sequence is 16 residues long. CDR1 is SGHAT, CDR2 FQNNGV, per germline. The V end was cut by 0 bases, the J end by 7 bases, with 13 bases between. The CDR3 DNA reads as TGTGCCAGCAGCTTAGATTGGAGAATAGGGAATTCACCCCTCCACTTT. This codes for CASSLDWRIGNSPLHF.

This clonotype occurred a few times. The J gene is TRBJ1-5, the V gene TRBV20-1; D is unclear. The germline V gene encodes CDR1 DFQATT and CDR2 SNEGSKA (reference sequence). This CDR3 is 16 amino acids long. V lost 6 bases, J lost 4 bases, and 22 bases lay in between. In nucleotides, the CDR3 is TGCAGTGCCAAGGCCCCCGGCGGAACAGCAAATCAGCCCCAGCATTTT. It codes for CSAKAPGGTANQPQHF.

The table lists this clonotype with a few counts. The chain has TRBV24-1 and TRBJ2-1; TRBD2 matches 13 bases. The CDR3 has 16 amino acids. Germline trimming cut 0 bases from V and 10 bases from J; bases unmatched to any gene: 5. Looked up from germline, CDR1 is KGHDR and CDR2 is SFDVKD. Written as DNA, the CDR3 is TGTGCCACCAGTGATTTGACGGGACTAGCGGGAAACGAGCAGTTCTTC. Translation: CATSDLTGLAGNEQFF.

This clonotype was picked up a small number of times. J is TRBJ1-2 and V is TRBV6-2 or TRBV6-3; TRBD1 matches at 9 bases. J was trimmed by 5 bases and V by 4 bases; bases with no gene match: 8. CDR3 length equals 15 residues. Germline assignment: CDR1 MNHEY and CDR2 SVGEGT. CDR3 DNA: TGTGCCAGCAGTTCCAACAGGGGGCTTATGTATGGCTACACCTTC. Translation: CASSSNRGLMYGYTF.

The genes are TRBV7-9 and TRBJ2-7, with TRBD2 matching over 7 bases. The germline V gene has CDR1 SEHNR and CDR2 FQNEAQ (reference sequence). J lost 5 bases, V lost 5 bases, and 15 bases had no gene match. This CDR3 spans 16 amino acids. The CDR3 nucleotides are TGTGCCAGCAGCCCCCCGGCTGGCGGGAGTACGAACGAGCAGTACTTC. Protein sequence: CASSPPAGGSTNEQYF. The whole variable domain, remainder taken from reference TRBV7-9 and TRBJ2-7, is DTGVSQNPRHKITKRGQNVTFRCDPISEHNRLYWYRQTLGQGPEFLTYFQNEAQLEKSRLLSDRFSAERPKGSFSTLEIQRTEQGDSAMYLCASSPPAGGSTNEQYFGPGTRLTVT.

The J gene is TRBJ1-5, the V gene TRBV7-9; D perhaps matches TRBD1 (6 bases). This CDR3 is built from 14 residues. With 4 bases removed from V and 3 bases from J, the gap between germline ends came to 10 bases. Looked up from germline, CDR1 is SEHNR and CDR2 is FQNEAQ (reference sequence). CDR3 sequence (DNA): TGTGCCAGCAGCTCTGGGGGCCTCAATCAGCCCCAGCATTTT. Translation: CASSSGGLNQPQHF.

The rearrangement joins TRBV27 to TRBJ2-2; TRBD2 matches 7 bases. V gave up 6 bases and J gave up 0 bases; unmatched junction bases: 4. This CDR3 has 15 amino acids. Germline V gene sequence: CDR1 MNHEY, CDR2 SMNVEV (reference sequence). CDR3 DNA sequence: TGTGCCAGCAGCCGGGAGGTACCGAACACCGGGGAGCTGTTTTTT. Its translation is CASSREVPNTGELFF.

This sequence joins TRBV2 and TRBJ1-1; D call uncertain. Trimming stripped 8 bases from V and 4 bases from J, with 8 bases between. The CDR3 totals 11 residues. Germline lookup yields CDR1 SNHLY and CDR2 FYNNEI. This CDR3 reads CASDWGTEAFF. The CDR3, as DNA: TGTGCCAGCGATTGGGGCACTGAAGCTTTCTTT. The whole variable domain, filled in from reference TRBV2 and TRBJ1-1, reads EPEVTQTPSHQVTQMGQEVILRCVPISNHLYFYWYRQILGQKVEFLVSFYNNEISEKSEIFDDQFSVERPDGSNFTLKIRSTKLEDSAMYFCASDWGTEAFFGQGTRLTVV.

There are a few counts of this clonotype. The V gene is TRBV7-3, the J gene TRBJ2-3, with 7 bases aligning to TRBD1. The length of the CDR3 is 15 residues. CDR1 SGHTA and CDR2 FQGTGA come from the germline V gene. Trimming cost V 5 bases and J 0 bases; bases outside gene matches: 5. CDR3 sequence: CASSLGQSSTDTQYF. Written as DNA, the CDR3 is TGTGCCAGCAGCCTGGGACAGTCTAGCACAGATACGCAGTATTTT.

The chain links TRBV4-2 to TRBJ2-3; 9 bases align to TRBD1. The V segment lost 0 bases and the J segment 4 bases; nucleotides outside the gene matches: 8. Germline CDR1 reads LGHNA; CDR2 reads YNFKEQ. There are 17 residues in the CDR3. The CDR3 here is CASSQDPTGGEADTQYF. The CDR3 nucleotides are TGTGCCAGCAGCCAAGATCCGACAGGGGGAGAGGCAGATACGCAGTATTTT.

This chain links TRBV7-9 with TRBJ2-1, with 7 nucleotides matching TRBD2. The V gene's germline CDR1 is SEHNR and CDR2 FQNEAQ (reference sequence). The CDR3 runs 16 residues. V lost 7 bases to trimming and J lost 8 bases; unmatched junction nucleotides: 17. The CDR3: CASIALGGSFSYEQFF. The CDR3 DNA is TGTGCCAGCATTGCACTGGGCGGGAGTTTTAGCTATGAGCAGTTCTTC.

As DNA, the CDR3 is TGTGCCAGCAGAGACGGAGTGTTGAGCACTGAAGCTTTCTTT. The encoded protein is CASRDGVLSTEAFF. The chain employs TRBV7-9 and TRBJ1-1; D is unresolved. Trimming left V 6 bases short and J 4 bases short, with 15 bases between. Germline values: CDR1 SEHNR, CDR2 FQNEAQ (reference sequence). The CDR3 length is 14 residues.

This clonotype was seen ten or more times. The chain is built from TRBV28 and TRBJ1-2, with 8 bases fitting TRBD1. CDR1 MDHEN and CDR2 SYDVKM come from the germline V gene. V lost 2 bases, J lost 2 bases, and 4 bases stayed unmatched. This CDR3 spans 15 amino acids. The DNA for the CDR3 is TGTGCCAGCAGTTTACACAGGGGGTGGAACTATGGCTACACCTTC. It yields the protein CASSLHRGWNYGYTF.

This chain uses TRBV29-1 with TRBJ1-1; no clear D gene. CDR1 is SQVTM, CDR2 ANQGSEA, per germline. This CDR3 contains 13 residues. The V and J ends lost 3 bases and 1 base respectively, with 9 bases between them. CDR3 loop: CSVEEGANTEAFF. In DNA, the CDR3 is TGCAGCGTTGAGGAGGGAGCGAACACTGAAGCTTTCTTT.

CDR3 loop: CAATSGTETQYF. The CDR3 nucleotides are TGCGCCGCCACTAGCGGGACAGAGACCCAGTACTTC. The chain carries TRBV10-2 and TRBJ2-5; the match to TRBD2 covers 10 bases. V trimming: 11 bases; J trimming: 4 bases; junction bases outside the gene matches: 4. CDR1 WSHSY and CDR2 SAAADI come from the germline V gene. The CDR3 has 12 residues.

The rearrangement uses TRBV2 and TRBJ2-3; no reliable D call. The germline V gene has CDR1 SNHLY and CDR2 FYNNEI. The CDR3 is made up of 15 amino acids. V lost 2 bases, J lost 6 bases, and 15 bases lay in between. The CDR3 sequence is CASSEMTEFRDTQYF. CDR3 DNA sequence: TGTGCCAGCAGTGAAATGACCGAATTCCGGGATACGCAGTATTTT.

J is TRBJ1-2 and V is TRBV5-5; D possibly corresponds to TRBD1 (6 bases). V lost 1 base, J lost 3 bases, and 19 bases lay in between. Germline loops: CDR1 SGHKS, CDR2 YYEKEE (reference sequence). This CDR3 has 17 amino acids. The CDR3 here is CASSLRSGGAADYGYTF. CDR3 bases: TGTGCCAGCAGCTTGAGATCCGGGGGGGCAGCAGACTATGGCTACACCTTC.

This clonotype was seen a handful of times. V usage is TRBV2 and J usage is TRBJ2-3; 11 bases align to TRBD2. Germline CDR1 reads SNHLY; CDR2 reads FYNNEI. Losses at the gene ends were 7 bases for V and 4 bases for J; bases not matched to a gene: 13. The CDR3 is 17 amino acids. CDR3 amino acids: CASISGTSGSTADTQYF. In DNA form, the CDR3 reads TGTGCCAGCATATCGGGAACTAGCGGGAGTACGGCAGATACGCAGTATTTT. Full variable domain (missing parts from reference TRBV2 and TRBJ2-3): EPEVTQTPSHQVTQMGQEVILRCVPISNHLYFYWYRQILGQKVEFLVSFYNNEISEKSEIFDDQFSVERPDGSNFTLKIRSTKLEDSAMYFCASISGTSGSTADTQYFGPGTRLTVL.

The rearrangement joins TRBV7-9 to TRBJ2-7; 12 bases fit TRBD1. The CDR3 covers 19 residues. The ends lost 5 bases at V and 0 bases at J; junction bases unmatched: 14. CDR1 and CDR2 from the germline V gene are SEHNR and FQNEAQ (reference sequence). The CDR3 DNA sequence: TGTGCCAGCAGCCCTCAACGGGGGGACAGGGGGCCCCTCTCCTACGAGCAGTACTTC. Its translation: CASSPQRGDRGPLSYEQYF.

The chain uses TRBV7-9 and TRBJ2-1, with 7 positions matching TRBD1. Trimming removed 5 bases from V and 13 bases from J; junction bases left unmatched: 8. The CDR3 is made up of 12 amino acids. Per the germline V gene, CDR1 is SEHNR and CDR2 is FQNEAQ (reference sequence). The CDR3 sequence: CASSNRQGVQFF. The CDR3 DNA sequence: TGTGCCAGCAGCAACAGACAGGGAGTCCAGTTCTTC.

This chain uses TRBV27 with TRBJ1-5; tentative D call: TRBD1 (5 bases). Germline V CDR1 and CDR2: MNHEY, SMNVEV (reference sequence). The CDR3 is 16 amino acids. V dropped 5 bases and J dropped 11 bases, with 25 bases sitting between them. This CDR3 is CASSGLGQDTFLAQHF. The CDR3 DNA follows: TGTGCCAGCAGTGGGCTGGGGCAGGACACGTTTCTGGCCCAGCATTTT.

Only a few counts were recorded for this clonotype. The DNA of the CDR3 is TGTGCCAGCAGTCCCGGACGGATGAACTACGAGCAGTACTTC. Translated: CASSPGRMNYEQYF. The chain is built from TRBV7-2 and TRBJ2-7; D gene ambiguous. Trimming left V 6 bases short and J 3 bases short, with 15 bases between. CDR3 length equals 14 residues. Germline V gene data show CDR1 as SGHTA and CDR2 as FQGNSA. Full variable domain (remainder filled in from reference TRBV7-2 and TRBJ2-7): GAGVSQSPSNKVTEKGKDVELRCDPISGHTALYWYRQSLGQGLEFLIYFQGNSAPDKSGLPSDRFSAERTGGSVSTLTIQRTQQEDSAVYLCASSPGRMNYEQYFGPGTRLTVT.

This clonotype was seen a single time. This sequence joins TRBV9 and TRBJ2-3; 7 bases align to TRBD1. Germline V gene data show CDR1 as SGDLS and CDR2 as YYNGEE. Unmatched junction bases numbered 10, after V lost 2 bases and J lost 4 bases. The CDR3 length is 16 residues. CDR3 bases: TGTGCCAGCAGCGTTTTTAAAGGGGGCGCAGCAGATACGCAGTATTTT. Protein product: CASSVFKGGAADTQYF.

There are a few counts of this clonotype. This chain links TRBV12-3 or TRBV12-4 with TRBJ2-1, with 7 bases lining up with TRBD1. V dropped 2 bases and J dropped 0; count of bases not matched to a gene: 4. CDR3 length equals 16 residues. In DNA form, the CDR3 reads TGTGCCAGCAGTTTATCTAAGGGGGCCTCCTACAATGAGCAGTTCTTC. Translation: CASSLSKGASYNEQFF.

The chain uses TRBV7-8 and TRBJ2-3; TRBD2 agrees at 7 bases. Unmatched junction bases numbered 17, after V lost 5 bases and J lost 3 bases. CDR3 length equals 18 residues. Germline loops: CDR1 SGHVS, CDR2 FQNEAQ. The CDR3: CASSPPWGSGPETDTQYF. CDR3 in DNA: TGTGCCAGCAGCCCTCCGTGGGGTAGCGGGCCCGAGACAGATACGCAGTATTTT.